Listed here are 28 T cell receptor beta chains from one sample, sequenced in a study of shared clonotypes between healthy human individuals. The assay was immunoSEQ multiplex PCR, and TCRdb's table has in-frame clones only and misses some. The profile shows roughly 2,000,000 clones, 93% of them singletons. Naive CD8 cells lacked CD45RO and underwent positive selection for CCR7, leaving out terminally differentiated effector memory CD45RA+ cells. Sequenced: naive CD8+ T cells from PBMCs. The receptors originated from a man aged 18 to 30 in good health. Some clones in this sample may be carry-over from other donors' samples.

CDR3 sequence: CASSPDRAGSNQPQHF. DNA for the CDR3: TGTGCCAGCAGTCCTGACAGGGCAGGGAGCAATCAGCCCCAGCATTTT. The chain links TRBV28 to TRBJ1-5; 7 bases fit TRBD1. Germline V lookup: CDR1 MDHEN, CDR2 SYDVKM. Germline trimming cut 5 bases from V and 1 base from J; bases unmatched to any gene: 8. The CDR3 has 16 amino acids.

V gene TRBV14 combines with J gene TRBJ2-7, with 7 bases fitting TRBD1. Germline CDR1 is SGHDN and CDR2 is FVKESK. V lost 1 base and J lost 6; bases outside the gene matches: 12. The CDR3 runs 16 residues. The CDR3 sequence: CASSQVTGVPLGEQYF. The CDR3 nucleotides read TGTGCCAGCAGCCAAGTAACAGGGGTTCCCCTGGGCGAGCAGTACTTC.

With respect to this clone: This same CDR3 is encoded by further DNA sequences in the sample. CDR3 residues: CASSFRQDQETQYF. The DNA for the CDR3 is TGTGCCAGCAGCTTCAGACAGGACCAAGAGACCCAGTACTTC. V is TRBV13 and J is TRBJ2-5; possibly TRBD1 for D (6 bases). Germline CDR1 and CDR2: PRHDT and FYEKMQ (reference sequence). V gave up 3 bases and J gave up 0 bases, with 8 bases separating them. CDR3 size: 14 residues.

The V gene is TRBV27, the J gene TRBJ2-2; D is possibly TRBD1 or TRBD2 (5 bases each). The CDR3 sequence is 14 residues long. Per germline, CDR1 MNHEY and CDR2 SMNVEV (reference sequence). With 7 bases removed from V and 1 base from J, the gap between germline ends came to 10 bases. This CDR3 is CASKGRMNTGELFF. The CDR3 region has the DNA TGTGCCAGCAAGGGACGGATGAACACCGGGGAGCTGTTTTTT.

This chain connects TRBV7-9 to TRBJ2-3; D is perhaps TRBD2 (5 bases). The CDR3 runs 14 residues. Trimming removed 0 bases from V and 5 bases from J, with 9 bases in between. Germline V gene data show CDR1 as SEHNR and CDR2 as FQNEAQ (reference sequence). Here the CDR3 reads CASSLASGLDTQYF. CDR3 DNA sequence: TGTGCCAGCAGCTTAGCGAGCGGCTTAGATACGCAGTATTTT.

Here the CDR3 DNA reads TGTGCCAGCGAGACTTCTAGCTCTAGTGAGCAGTTCTTC. This gives the protein CASETSSSSEQFF. The rearrangement joins TRBV27 to TRBJ2-1; D is perhaps TRBD2 (5 bases). Germline CDR1 reads MNHEY; CDR2 reads SMNVEV (reference sequence). The CDR3 loop spans 13 amino acids. V was cut by 8 bases and J by 9 bases, with 17 bases left in between.

The chain employs TRBV9 and TRBJ1-4, with a tentative D call TRBD1 (5 bases). This CDR3 spans 17 amino acids. Germline assignment: CDR1 SGDLS and CDR2 YYNGEE. The V and J ends lost 0 bases and 7 bases respectively, with 19 bases between them. The CDR3 reads CASSVVPGPARIEKLFF. The CDR3 DNA reads as TGTGCCAGCAGCGTAGTCCCAGGGCCAGCGCGGATTGAAAAACTGTTTTTT.

This chain uses TRBV7-6 with TRBJ2-3; maybe TRBD2 (5 bases). Trimming cost V 2 bases and J 5 bases, with 11 bases left between them. Looked up from germline, CDR1 is SGHVS and CDR2 is FNYEAQ. CDR3 length equals 14 residues. CDR3 nucleotides: TGTGCCAGCAGCTTACGACCCGAGGGAGATACGCAGTATTTT. Amino acids: CASSLRPEGDTQYF.

The chain is built from TRBV5-6 and TRBJ2-1; TRBD1 matches at 10 bases. Germline lookup yields CDR1 SGHDT and CDR2 YYEEEE. V lost 4 bases and J lost 6; bases outside the gene matches: 10. This CDR3 region has 16 residues. CDR3 amino acids: CASSAHRDRGLNEQFF. As DNA, the CDR3 is TGTGCCAGCAGCGCACACCGGGACAGGGGACTCAATGAGCAGTTCTTC.

Concerning this clone: The sample contains more than one DNA sequence encoding this CDR3. This rearrangement joins TRBV29-1 to TRBJ2-1; 8 bases agree with TRBD2. V shed 1 base, J shed 1 base, and the junction held 3 bases outside the gene matches. The CDR3 has 15 amino acids. Germline V lookup: CDR1 SQVTM, CDR2 ANQGSEA. The DNA for the CDR3 is TGCAGCGTTGAAGGCGGGAGGAGTTCCTACAATGAGCAGTTCTTC. It translates to CSVEGGRSSYNEQFF.

The chain couples TRBV7-6 to TRBJ2-3, with 13 bases identical to TRBD2. The CDR3 contains 18 residues. The V gene's germline CDR1 is SGHVS and CDR2 FNYEAQ. The ends lost 4 bases at V and 5 bases at J; junction bases unmatched: 12. The CDR3 loop is CASSSHTSGRALIDTQYF. DNA of the CDR3: TGTGCCAGCAGCTCTCACACTAGCGGGAGGGCACTCATAGATACGCAGTATTTT.

The chain combines TRBV7-9 with TRBJ2-5; D is undetermined. The V gene's germline CDR1 is SEHNR and CDR2 FQNEAQ (reference sequence). This CDR3 has 13 amino acids. V was cut by 6 bases and J by 2 bases, with 10 bases left in between. The CDR3 sequence: CASRPGMQETQYF. The CDR3 nucleotides are TGTGCCAGCAGGCCGGGTATGCAAGAGACCCAGTACTTC.

The gene calls are TRBV27 and TRBJ2-5; D is perhaps TRBD2 (5 bases). This CDR3 is built from 17 residues. The V end was cut by 1 base, the J end by 4 bases, with 19 bases between. In germline, CDR1 is MNHEY, CDR2 SMNVEV (reference sequence). CDR3 nucleotides: TGTGCCAGCAGTTTATATATGGTGGGCAGCGGTGGAGAGACCCAGTACTTC. It codes for CASSLYMVGSGGETQYF.

The gene calls are TRBV11-2 and TRBJ2-1; 9 bases are a match to TRBD2. Germline values: CDR1 SGHAT, CDR2 FQNNGV. The V segment lost 5 bases and the J segment 8 bases; nucleotides outside the gene matches: 16. There are 17 residues in the CDR3. CDR3 loop: CASSDLGGSGSFHEQFF. DNA of the CDR3: TGTGCCAGCAGCGACCTAGGTGGTAGCGGGAGTTTTCATGAGCAGTTCTTC.

The V and J genes are TRBV5-6 and TRBJ2-7; no reliable D call. From germline, CDR1 is SGHDT and CDR2 YYEEEE. V lost 4 bases, J lost 2 bases, and 28 bases lay in between. CDR3 length: 19 residues. As DNA, the CDR3 is TGTGCCAGCAGCCTTCTCCCGGCGACACCCTCCCGAAACCCCTACGAGCAGTACTTC. Translation: CASSLLPATPSRNPYEQYF.

The chain joins TRBV18 to TRBJ2-5; 7 bases map to TRBD1. Looked up from germline, CDR1 is KGHSH and CDR2 is LQKENI. The CDR3 extends over 17 amino acids. V was pared by 3 bases and J by 0 bases, with 10 bases of the junction left unmatched. CDR3 DNA sequence: TGTGCCAGCTCACCTGGGAGCAGGGGGACGTACCAAGAGACCCAGTACTTC. This encodes CASSPGSRGTYQETQYF.

This sequence joins TRBV28 and TRBJ1-6; D not resolved. The CDR3 consists of 14 residues. Trimming removed 3 bases at V and 6 bases at J, with 9 bases between. Germline lookup yields CDR1 MDHEN and CDR2 SYDVKM. The CDR3 loop reads CASSLPTSNSPLHF. The DNA of the CDR3 is TGTGCCAGCAGTTTGCCCACCTCTAATTCACCCCTCCACTTT.

This clone was found once. The chain joins TRBV7-9 to TRBJ1-1; the D is unclear. Looked up from germline, CDR1 is SEHNR and CDR2 is FQNEAQ (reference sequence). V dropped 4 bases and J dropped 0 bases, with 15 bases sitting between them. The CDR3 spans 16 residues. CDR3 in amino acids: CASSSGPSLMNTEAFF. The CDR3 nucleotides are TGTGCCAGCAGCTCTGGACCAAGCCTCATGAACACTGAAGCTTTCTTT. The full variable domain, its missing parts supplied by reference TRBV7-9 and TRBJ1-1, is DTGVSQNPRHKITKRGQNVTFRCDPISEHNRLYWYRQTLGQGPEFLTYFQNEAQLEKSRLLSDRFSAERPKGSFSTLEIQRTEQGDSAMYLCASSSGPSLMNTEAFFGQGTRLTVV.

This chain connects TRBV10-3 to TRBJ1-1; D not resolved. The germline V and J ends were trimmed by 3 bases and 4 bases, with 12 bases remaining between them. This CDR3 spans 14 amino acids. From germline, CDR1 is ENHRY and CDR2 SYGVKD. The CDR3 reads CAISEGPRPTEAFF. Written as DNA, the CDR3 is TGTGCCATCAGTGAAGGACCCCGGCCCACTGAAGCTTTCTTT.

This chain uses TRBV27 with TRBJ2-7; D is unresolved. This CDR3 has 12 amino acids. V dropped 5 bases and J dropped 0 bases, with 5 bases sitting between them. The germline V gene encodes CDR1 MNHEY and CDR2 SMNVEV (reference sequence). The CDR3 DNA reads TGTGCCAGCAGTCAAAACTCCTACGAGCAGTACTTC. Protein: CASSQNSYEQYF.

In the case of this clone: The sample contains more than one DNA sequence encoding this CDR3. This chain joins TRBV5-4 and TRBJ2-7; 8 positions match TRBD1. J lost 1 base, V lost 2 bases, and 2 bases had no gene match. Germline-derived CDR1 and CDR2 are SGHNT and YYREEE (reference sequence). The CDR3 runs to 14 residues. The CDR3 protein is CASSFTGGSYEQYF. The CDR3 region has the DNA TGTGCCAGCAGCTTCACAGGGGGATCCTACGAGCAGTACTTC. Using reference TRBV5-4 and TRBJ2-7 for the parts outside the CDR3, the full variable domain is ETGVTQSPTHLIKTRGQQVTLRCSSQSGHNTVSWYQQALGQGPQFIFQYYREEENGRGNFPPRFSGLQFPNYSSELNVNALELDDSALYLCASSFTGGSYEQYFGPGTRLTVT.

The rearrangement joins TRBV7-3 to TRBJ2-1, with TRBD2 matching over 13 bases. The CDR3 loop spans 20 amino acids. Losses at the gene ends were 2 bases for V and 2 bases for J; bases not matched to a gene: 12. CDR1 SGHTA and CDR2 FQGTGA come from the germline V gene. The CDR3 sequence is CASSLPATELAGGAYNEQFF. The CDR3 DNA reads TGTGCCAGCAGCTTACCGGCGACGGAACTAGCGGGAGGGGCCTACAATGAGCAGTTCTTC.

V usage is TRBV11-2 and J usage is TRBJ2-7; D call uncertain. The germline V and J ends were trimmed by 5 bases and 0 bases, with 8 bases remaining between them. The CDR3 length is 13 residues. CDR1 is SGHAT and CDR2 is FQNNGV in the germline V gene. CDR3 protein: CASSAGLSYEQYF. DNA for the CDR3: TGTGCCAGCAGCGCCGGGCTCTCCTACGAGCAGTACTTC.

The CDR3 region is CATRVSVRPGLAGLNTGELFF. The DNA for the CDR3 is TGCGCCACCAGGGTTAGTGTCCGACCGGGACTAGCGGGCCTCAACACCGGGGAGCTGTTTTTT. The V gene is TRBV10-2, the J gene TRBJ2-2, with TRBD2 matching 12 bases. The CDR3 sequence is 21 residues long. The ends lost 10 bases at V and 2 bases at J; junction bases unmatched: 23. Per germline, CDR1 WSHSY and CDR2 SAAADI.

CDR3 residues: CASSSEPYNEQFF. The CDR3 DNA is TGTGCCAGCAGCTCAGAACCCTACAATGAGCAGTTCTTC. This chain uses TRBV5-8 with TRBJ2-1, with D hard to call. CDR1 and CDR2 (germline): SGHTS, YDEGEE. The V gene lost 3 bases and the J gene lost 2 bases, with 6 bases spanning the gap. The CDR3 is 13 amino acids.

V gene TRBV5-4 combines with J gene TRBJ1-2; D possibly corresponds to TRBD1 (5 bases). From germline, CDR1 is SGHNT and CDR2 YYREEE (reference sequence). Trimming took 2 bases from V and 2 from J, leaving 13 bases between them. The CDR3 has 15 residues. The CDR3 loop reads CASSLEGVPNYGYTF. The CDR3 DNA sequence: TGTGCCAGCAGCTTAGAAGGGGTCCCGAACTATGGCTACACCTTC.

This sequence joins TRBV29-1 and TRBJ1-2; D not certain. V was clipped by 4 bases and J by 4 bases, with 13 bases between them. The CDR3 spans 13 residues. Germline V gene lookup returns CDR1 SQVTM and CDR2 ANQGSEA. CDR3 sequence (DNA): TGCAGCGTTGTAGGGTTGTCCGCCTATGGCTACACCTTC. Protein sequence: CSVVGLSAYGYTF.

The rearrangement joins TRBV5-1 to TRBJ1-6; a weak D match, TRBD1 (5 bases). This CDR3 spans 14 amino acids. Germline V lookup: CDR1 SGHRS, CDR2 YFSETQ. With 2 bases removed from V and 7 bases from J, the gap between germline ends came to 10 bases. The CDR3 region has the DNA TGCGCCAGCAGCTTCACGGGGCGAAATTCACCCCTCCACTTT. This translates into CASSFTGRNSPLHF.